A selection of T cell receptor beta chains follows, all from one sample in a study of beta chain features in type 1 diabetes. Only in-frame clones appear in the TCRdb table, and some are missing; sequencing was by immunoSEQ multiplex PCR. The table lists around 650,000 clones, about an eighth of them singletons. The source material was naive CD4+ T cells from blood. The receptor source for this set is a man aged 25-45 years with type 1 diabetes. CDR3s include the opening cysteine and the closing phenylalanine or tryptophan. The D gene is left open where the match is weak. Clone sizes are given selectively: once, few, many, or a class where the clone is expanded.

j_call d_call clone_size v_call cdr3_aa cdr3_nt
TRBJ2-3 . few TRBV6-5 CASSRTADTQYF TGTGCCAGCAGTCGGACGGCCGATACGCAGTATTTT
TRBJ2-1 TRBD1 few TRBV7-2 CASSLDLALGQGGDEQFF TGTGCCAGCAGCTTAGATTTGGCCCTGGGACAGGGTGGCGATGAGCAGTTCTTC
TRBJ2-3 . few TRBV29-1 CSVAFSITDTQYF TGCAGCGTTGCGTTTTCCATCACAGATACGCAGTATTTT
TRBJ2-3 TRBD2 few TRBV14 CASSQVSTSGGRTDTQYF TGTGCCAGCAGCCAAGTTTCCACTAGCGGGGGTAGGACAGATACGCAGTATTTT
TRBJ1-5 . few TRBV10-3 CAISDLDGPQHF TGTGCCATCAGTGACCTAGACGGGCCCCAGCATTTT
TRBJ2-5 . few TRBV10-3 CASYPGNGGETQYF TGTGCCTCATACCCGGGGAATGGAGGAGAGACCCAGTACTTC
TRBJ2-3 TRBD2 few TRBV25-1 CAKLAGEHRTMTDTQYF TGTGCCAAACTAGCGGGGGAGCATCGGACCATGACAGATACGCAGTATTTT
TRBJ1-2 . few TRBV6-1 CASSVGGLYGYTF TGTGCCAGCAGTGTGGGGGGCCTCTATGGCTACACCTTC
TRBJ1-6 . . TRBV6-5 CASSAGRRYNSPLHF TGTGCCAGCAGTGCCGGGAGACGGTATAATTCACCCCTCCACTTT
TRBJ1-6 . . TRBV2 CASSFTGAKVSPLHF TGTGCCAGCAGTTTCACGGGAGCAAAGGTTTCACCCCTCCACTTT
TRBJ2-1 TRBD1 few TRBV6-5 CASSSGTEYNEQFF TGTGCCAGCAGTTCCGGGACAGAGTACAATGAGCAGTTCTTC
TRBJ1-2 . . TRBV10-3 CAISGGPGRRGYTF TGTGCCATCAGTGGAGGACCAGGCAGGAGAGGCTACACCTTC
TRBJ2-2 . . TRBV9 CASSVANGGNTGELFF TGTGCCAGCAGCGTAGCAAACGGGGGTAACACCGGGGAGCTGTTTTTT
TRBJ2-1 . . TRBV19 CASSIGAGERGEQFF TGTGCCAGTAGTATAGGGGCAGGGGAAAGGGGTGAGCAGTTCTTC
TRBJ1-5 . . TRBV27 CARGLRQNRNQPQHF TGTGCCAGGGGTCTGAGGCAGAACCGCAATCAGCCCCAGCATTTT
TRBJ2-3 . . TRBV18 CASSVQATSTDTQYF TGTGCCAGCTCGGTACAGGCAACTAGCACAGATACGCAGTATTTT
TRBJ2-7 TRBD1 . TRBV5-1 CASSLVGDRNEQYF TGCGCCAGCAGCTTGGTAGGGGACAGGAACGAGCAGTACTTC
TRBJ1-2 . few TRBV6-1 CASSENGYGYTF TGTGCCAGCAGTGAAAATGGGTATGGCTACACCTTC
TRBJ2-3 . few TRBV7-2 CASSPARRGLGDTQYF TGTGCCAGCAGCCCCGCAAGGAGGGGGCTTGGAGATACGCAGTATTTT
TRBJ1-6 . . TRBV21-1 CASVKRGRSYNSPLHF TGTGCCAGTGTGAAGAGGGGGAGGTCCTATAATTCACCCCTCCACTTT
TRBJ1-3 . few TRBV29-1 CSVTLQVTGNTIYF TGCAGCGTCACCCTACAGGTCACTGGAAACACCATATATTTT
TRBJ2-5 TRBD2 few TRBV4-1 CASSLATSGGRETQYF TGCGCCAGCAGCCTCGCGACTAGCGGGGGAAGGGAGACCCAGTACTTC
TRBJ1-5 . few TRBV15 CATSRGELQPQHF TGTGCCACCAGCAGGGGGGAATTACAGCCCCAGCATTTT
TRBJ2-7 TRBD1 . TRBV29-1 CSVGDRGHEQYF TGCAGCGTTGGGGACAGGGGTCACGAGCAGTACTTC
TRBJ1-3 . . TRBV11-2 CASSQRDGGSGNTIYF TGTGCCAGCAGCCAAAGGGACGGCGGCTCTGGAAACACCATATATTTT
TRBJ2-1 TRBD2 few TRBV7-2 CASSPSGSYNEQFF TGTGCCAGCAGCCCTAGCGGGTCCTACAATGAGCAGTTCTTC
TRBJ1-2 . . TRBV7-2 CASSLVPDSNYGYTF TGTGCCAGCAGCTTAGTTCCTGACAGTAACTATGGCTACACCTTC
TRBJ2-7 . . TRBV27 CASSILRLF TGTGCCAGCAGCATCCTGCGCTTATTC
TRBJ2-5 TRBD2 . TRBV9 CASSVEVAGETQYF TGTGCCAGCAGCGTAGAAGTAGCGGGAGAGACCCAGTACTTC
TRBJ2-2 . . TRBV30 CAWSGGAGELFF TGTGCCTGGAGCGGCGGCGCCGGGGAGCTGTTTTTT
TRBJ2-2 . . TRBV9 CASSVAGPLVDNTGELFF TGTGCCAGCAGCGTAGCCGGACCGCTGGTAGACAACACCGGGGAGCTGTTTTTT
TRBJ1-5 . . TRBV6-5 CASSYSRGQYQPQHF TGTGCCAGCAGTTACTCTCGAGGGCAGTATCAGCCCCAGCATTTT
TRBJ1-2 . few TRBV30 CAWHKGGNYGYTF TGTGCCTGGCACAAAGGGGGTAACTATGGCTACACCTTC
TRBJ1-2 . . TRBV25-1 CASSEGANYGYTF TGTGCCAGCAGTGAAGGGGCGAACTATGGCTACACCTTC
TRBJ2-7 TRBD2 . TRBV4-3 CASSQGRGGPYEQYF TGCGCCAGCAGCCAAGGCCGGGGGGGGCCTTACGAGCAGTACTTC
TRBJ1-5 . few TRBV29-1 CSVVFGQSYQPQHF TGCAGCGTTGTTTTTGGACAGTCTTATCAGCCCCAGCATTTT
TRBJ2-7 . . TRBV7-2 CASSIDGYEQYF TGTGCCAGCAGCATCGACGGCTACGAGCAGTACTTC
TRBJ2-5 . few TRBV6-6 CASRSRETQYF TGTGCCAGCAGGTCCCGGGAGACCCAGTACTTC
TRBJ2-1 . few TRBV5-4 CASSAQAIYNEQFF TGTGCCAGCAGCGCGCAGGCGATTTACAATGAGCAGTTCTTC
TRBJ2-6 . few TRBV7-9 CASSLLAGISGANVLTF TGTGCCAGCAGCTTATTGGCAGGGATCTCTGGGGCCAACGTCCTGACTTTC
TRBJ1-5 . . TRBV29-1 CSVEVSPNQPQHF TGCAGCGTTGAAGTGTCCCCAAATCAGCCCCAGCATTTT
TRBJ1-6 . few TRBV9 CASSVEGSSPLHF TGTGCCAGCAGCGTAGAAGGGAGTTCACCCCTCCACTTT